This is a list of T cell receptor beta chains from one sample in a study of cytomegalovirus exposure and HLA in healthy donors. Measured with immunoSEQ multiplex PCR; TCRdb has only the in-frame clones, and not every one. The sample shows around 200,000 clones, 75% to 85% of them seen only once. The sample taken for sequencing was PBMCs. The receptors were sampled from a boy younger than 18 in good health and CMV-seronegative. Both conserved end residues are part of each CDR3. A D gene is named only where the DNA matches it firmly. Size tells how often a clone was seen (once, few, many) or the class of an expanded clone, and some rows leave it out.

D gene | clone size | J gene | V gene | CDR3 DNA | CDR3 protein
NA | NA | TRBJ2-2 | TRBV5-6 | TGTGCCAGCAGCTTGGTGCGGGGCCCGAACACCGGGGAGCTGTTTTTT | CASSLVRGPNTGELFF
TRBD1 | once | TRBJ1-1 | TRBV10-3 | TGTGCCATCAGTGACCCTTGGACAGGCGAGAACACTGAAGCTTTCTTT | CAISDPWTGENTEAFF
TRBD2 | NA | TRBJ2-1 | TRBV11-2 | TGTGCCAGCAGCTTAGAGGGGCGGGAGTACAATGAGCAGTTCTTC | CASSLEGREYNEQFF
TRBD2 | NA | TRBJ2-3 | TRBV7-2 | TGTGCCAGCAGCTTAGAGGGACTAGCGGGGTTTAGCACAGATACGCAGTATTTT | CASSLEGLAGFSTDTQYF
NA | NA | TRBJ2-7 | TRBV20-1 | TGCAGTGCTCCCCGAGACTACGAGCAGTACTTC | CSAPRDYEQYF
TRBD2 | NA | TRBJ2-3 | TRBV5-3 | TGTGCCAGAAGCCAAACTAGCGGGAGCACAGATACGCAGTATTTT | CARSQTSGSTDTQYF
TRBD1 | NA | TRBJ2-5 | TRBV19 | TGTGCCAGTAGTAACACCCGACAGGGCCACCAAGAGACCCAGTACTTC | CASSNTRQGHQETQYF
NA | NA | TRBJ2-7 | TRBV30 | TGTGCCTGGAGTGGTAAAAGGGACACGCCCTACGAGCAGTACTTC | CAWSGKRDTPYEQYF
TRBD2 | NA | TRBJ2-1 | TRBV7-6 | TGTGCCAGCAGCTTAGACGGCGGGGGGGACAATGAGCAGTTCTTC | CASSLDGGGDNEQFF
NA | NA | TRBJ1-4 | TRBV12-5 | TGTGCTAGTGGTTTGGTAATAGCAACTAATGAAAAACTGTTTTTT | CASGLVIATNEKLFF
TRBD1 | NA | TRBJ1-1 | TRBV29-1 | TGCAGCGTAGGACGACAGGGATTGAACACTGAAGCTTTCTTT | CSVGRQGLNTEAFF
NA | NA | TRBJ2-3 | TRBV7-3 | TGTGCCAGCAGCCCTTCGGGAAGCACAGATACGCAGTATTTT | CASSPSGSTDTQYF
TRBD1 | NA | TRBJ2-1 | TRBV29-1 | TGCAGCGTTGGGGGACAGGGGTACAATGAGCAGTTCTTC | CSVGGQGYNEQFF
TRBD1 | NA | TRBJ1-4 | TRBV7-2 | TGTGCCAGCAGCTTATCTACAGGGGCGGGAAATGAAAAACTGTTTTTT | CASSLSTGAGNEKLFF
TRBD1 | NA | TRBJ2-1 | TRBV19 | TGTGCCAGTAGTAGGGACAGCTACAATGAGCAGTTCTTC | CASSRDSYNEQFF
NA | NA | TRBJ2-3 | TRBV6-5 | TGTGCCAGCAGTTCCTCAGATACGCAGTATTTT | CASSSSDTQYF
TRBD2 | once | TRBJ2-1 | TRBV5-8 | TGTGCCAGCAGCTTGAGCGGGAGGTACCAGTTCTTC | CASSLSGRYQFF
TRBD1 | few | TRBJ1-1 | TRBV18 | TGTGCCAGCTCACTAGGGACAGGTTTAAACACTGAAGCTTTCTTT | CASSLGTGLNTEAFF
NA | once | TRBJ1-3 | TRBV19 | TGTGCCAGTAGTATAGCTGGACAGTTCTCTGGAAACACCATATATTTT | CASSIAGQFSGNTIYF
NA | NA | TRBJ1-1 | TRBV4-3 | TGCGCCAGCAGCCAATCGGTGAACACTGAAGCTTTCTTT | CASSQSVNTEAFF
NA | NA | TRBJ1-1 | TRBV6-6 | TGTGCCAGCAGTTGGGAGGGGTTGCGGGGGGATCCTGAAGCTTTCTTT | CASSWEGLRGDPEAFF
TRBD1 | once | TRBJ2-7 | TRBV30 | TGTGCCTGGAGTGGGGATGACAGGGCGGCCTACGAGCAGTACTTC | CAWSGDDRAAYEQYF
TRBD2 | few | TRBJ2-5 | TRBV4-1 | TGCGCCAGCAGCCATCAGGAAGCGGGAGGGGAGACCCAGTACTTC | CASSHQEAGGETQYF
NA | NA | TRBJ1-1 | TRBV19 | TGTGCCAGTAGTTCCCTGCAGGGGAGAGGTACTGAAGCTTTCTTT | CASSSLQGRGTEAFF
TRBD1 | NA | TRBJ1-2 | TRBV2 | TGTGCCAGCAGTGAAGCGCTGACAGGGGGCCTTGGCTACACCTTC | CASSEALTGGLGYTF
TRBD1 | NA | TRBJ2-5 | TRBV30 | TGTGCCTGGAATCCCGGACAGGGCTGGGAGACCCAGTACTTC | CAWNPGQGWETQYF
TRBD2 | NA | TRBJ2-7 | TRBV19 | TGTGCCAGTAGCCCCACTAGCGGTTACTACGAGCAGTACTTC | CASSPTSGYYEQYF
NA | NA | TRBJ2-7 | TRBV9 | TGTGCCAGCGGGCCGGGGTTGGGGCTGAGGGGGTACGAGCAGTACTTC | CASGPGLGLRGYEQYF
TRBD2 | NA | TRBJ2-3 | TRBV19 | TGTGCCAGTAGTATGACTAGCAGTACAGATACGCAGTATTTT | CASSMTSSTDTQYF
TRBD1 | few | TRBJ1-2 | TRBV27 | TGTGCCAGCAGCCTCAGGGGGCCTAACTATGGCTACACCTTC | CASSLRGPNYGYTF
NA | few | TRBJ2-2 | TRBV20-1 | TGCAGTGCTACGGAGGCCGGGGAGCTGTTTTTT | CSATEAGELFF
TRBD2 | NA | TRBJ2-4 | TRBV27 | TGTGCCAGCAGTTTAGGGGGACTAACGGCTCAGTACTTC | CASSLGGLTAQYF
NA | few | TRBJ1-2 | TRBV30 | TGTGCCTGGAGTAACCAGATAGCCAACTATGGCTACACCTTC | CAWSNQIANYGYTF
TRBD1 | NA | TRBJ2-7 | TRBV10-3 | TGTGCCATCAGTGGGGTATTAAAGGACAGGGTTTCCTACGAGCAGTACTTC | CAISGVLKDRVSYEQYF
NA | few | TRBJ1-2 | TRBV2 | TGTGCCAGCAGTGCAGAGGGTTTCAGCTATGGCTACACCTTC | CASSAEGFSYGYTF
TRBD1 | once | TRBJ2-7 | TRBV4-1 | TGCGCCAGCAGCCAGGCCGGGACAGGGTGGTACGAGCAGTACTTC | CASSQAGTGWYEQYF
TRBD1 | NA | TRBJ1-1 | TRBV6-6 | TGTGCCAGCATGACAGGGGTGAACACTGAAGCTTTCTTT | CASMTGVNTEAFF
NA | NA | TRBJ1-6 | TRBV2 | TGTGCCAGCAGTGCGGACAGAGGGTACTCACCCCTCCACTTT | CASSADRGYSPLHF
NA | NA | TRBJ2-7 | TRBV5-6 | TGTGCCAGCAGCTTCGGACAACGCAACGAGCAGTACTTC | CASSFGQRNEQYF
NA | once | TRBJ2-1 | TRBV7-8 | TGTGCCAGCAGTCCTACAGGGCCCCAAGGGCAGTTCTTC | CASSPTGPQGQFF
NA | NA | TRBJ1-5 | TRBV5-1 | TGCGCCAGCAGCTTGGGGCAGCGGGATCAGCCCCAGCATTTT | CASSLGQRDQPQHF
NA | once | TRBJ1-1 | TRBV9 | TGTGCCAGCAGCCCCCGACTTTTGAACACTGAAGCTTTCTTT | CASSPRLLNTEAFF
TRBD1 | NA | TRBJ1-6 | TRBV5-1 | TGCGCCAGCAGCTCTGGACAGGATAATTCACCCCTCCACTTT | CASSSGQDNSPLHF